The rows below give T cell receptor beta chains drawn from one sample of a study of spatial heterogeneity in lung cancer. TCRdb itself ran the 5' RACE reads through MiXCR, one entry per CDR3 protein. The table includes about 2,900 distinct CDR3 sequences, under 15% detected once. The sequencing used lung tumor tissue, collected at surgery. The receptor source for this set is a male donor with early-stage non-small cell lung cancer. Each CDR3 is given with its conserved first and last residue. D genes are given only for firm matches. Size is stated for part of the rows, as once, few or many counts, or as a class when the clone is expanded.

j_call	v_call	d_call	clone_size	cdr3_aa	cdr3_nt
TRBJ1-1	TRBV3-1	-	medium-sized	CASSQSASTEAFF	TGTGCCAGCAGCCAATCAGCGAGCACTGAAGCTTTCTTT
TRBJ2-2	TRBV19	TRBD2	medium-sized	CASKGLAENTGELFF	TGTGCCAGTAAGGGACTAGCGGAAAACACCGGGGAGCTGTTTTTT
TRBJ2-5	TRBV7-2	TRBD2	medium-sized	CASSRGGAETQYF	TGTGCCAGCAGCCGCGGGGGGGCTGAGACCCAGTACTTC
TRBJ2-7	TRBV7-2	-	many	CASSLPYEQYF	TGTGCCAGCAGCTTACCCTACGAGCAGTACTTC
TRBJ1-5	TRBV7-2	-	-	CASSSGALGNQPQHF	TGTGCCAGCAGCTCAGGGGCCTTGGGCAATCAGCCCCAGCATTTT
TRBJ2-1	TRBV5-1	TRBD2	medium-sized	CASSLGASGDKSYNEQFF	TGCGCCAGCAGCTTGGGTGCTAGCGGGGACAAATCCTACAATGAGCAGTTCTTC
TRBJ1-1	TRBV27	-	medium-sized	CASKSFTEAFF	TGTGCCAGCAAAAGCTTCACTGAAGCTTTCTTT
TRBJ1-2	TRBV2	-	medium-sized	CASSWTPSYGYTF	TGTGCCAGCAGTTGGACACCTAGCTATGGCTACACCTTC
TRBJ2-5	TRBV24-1	-	many	CATSVASAIVAQYF	TGTGCCACCAGTGTGGCTAGCGCCATTGTGGCCCAGTACTTC
TRBJ2-3	TRBV2	-	many	CASSEWGAGTDTQYF	TGTGCCAGCAGTGAATGGGGAGCGGGCACAGATACGCAGTATTTT
TRBJ2-1	TRBV11-2	TRBD1	many	CASSPGQGTLREQFF	TGTGCCAGCAGCCCGGGACAGGGAACCCTCCGAGAGCAGTTCTTC
TRBJ2-7	TRBV28	-	medium-sized	CASSPTGNEQYF	TGTGCCAGCAGTCCAACAGGGAACGAGCAGTACTTC
TRBJ2-3	TRBV6-2/TRBV6-3	TRBD2	few	CASSLRLATDTQYF	TGTGCCAGCAGCCTCAGACTAGCGACAGATACGCAGTATTTT
TRBJ1-5	TRBV28	-	many	CASSSDSNQPQHF	TGTGCCAGCAGTTCAGATAGCAATCAGCCCCAGCATTTT
TRBJ2-1	TRBV20-1	TRBD2	-	CSARVLAGGGEQFF	TGCAGTGCTAGAGTCCTAGCGGGAGGGGGGGAGCAGTTCTTC
TRBJ1-2	TRBV7-2	TRBD1	-	CASSRDSSYGYTF	TGTGCCAGCAGCCGGGACAGTTCTTATGGCTACACCTTC
TRBJ1-2	TRBV4-1	-	-	CASSQDRESITF	TGCGCCAGCAGCCAAGATCGGGAGTCCATCACCTTC
TRBJ2-2	TRBV10-3	TRBD1	-	CAISQSGTDTGELFF	TGTGCCATCAGTCAATCAGGGACAGACACCGGGGAGCTGTTTTTT
TRBJ2-7	TRBV20-1	-	large	CSARDLYGVRSSYEQYF	TGCAGTGCTAGAGATCTTTATGGGGTCAGGAGCTCCTACGAGCAGTACTTC
TRBJ2-3	TRBV18	TRBD2	-	CASSPTSGSRGTDTQYF	TGTGCCAGCTCACCGACTAGCGGGAGTAGGGGCACAGATACGCAGTATTTT
TRBJ2-2	TRBV27	TRBD1	few	CASSSGQGGTGELFF	TGTGCCAGCAGTTCGGGACAGGGAGGCACCGGGGAGCTGTTTTTT
TRBJ2-5	TRBV20-1	-	medium-sized	CSARDPGTAETQYF	TGCAGTGCTAGAGATCCCGGGACGGCAGAGACCCAGTACTTC
TRBJ2-1	TRBV29-1	-	-	CSVAGRGRSYNEQFF	TGCAGCGTTGCAGGGCGGGGCCGCTCCTACAATGAGCAGTTCTTC
TRBJ2-3	TRBV7-2	TRBD2	-	CASSLGSSGSTDTQYF	TGTGCCAGCAGCTTAGGGTCTAGCGGGAGTACAGATACGCAGTATTTT
TRBJ1-2	TRBV7-2	-	-	CASSSGQLGEAYGYTF	TGTGCCAGCAGCTCCGGGCAACTAGGGGAGGCTTATGGCTACACCTTC
TRBJ2-7	TRBV5-4	-	many	CASSLGRPYEQYF	TGTGCCAGCAGCTTAGGCCGTCCCTACGAGCAGTACTTC
TRBJ1-1	TRBV5-1	-	medium-sized	CASSFRDLNTEAFF	TGCGCCAGCAGCTTCAGGGACTTGAACACTGAAGCTTTCTTT
TRBJ2-3	TRBV10-3	TRBD2	few	CAISVSKGLAHLDTQYF	TGTGCCATCAGTGTCTCAAAGGGACTAGCACATTTGGATACGCAGTATTTT
TRBJ2-5	TRBV11-1	-	medium-sized	CASSLMDSPWAETQYF	TGTGCCAGCAGCTTAATGGACAGTCCATGGGCAGAGACCCAGTACTTC
TRBJ2-3	TRBV28	-	many	CASSLSTDTQYF	TGTGCCAGCAGCCTAAGCACAGATACGCAGTATTTT
TRBJ2-1	TRBV3-1	TRBD2	-	CASSEAGTSVSYNEQFF	TGTGCCAGCAGTGAAGCCGGGACTAGCGTTTCCTACAATGAGCAGTTCTTC
TRBJ1-4	TRBV6-5	-	many	CASRRSKAGMEKLFF	TGTGCCAGCAGACGGTCCAAGGCAGGGATGGAAAAACTGTTTTTT
TRBJ2-4	TRBV27	-	medium-sized	CASSLAWQGMNIQYF	TGTGCCAGCAGTTTAGCTTGGCAGGGGATGAACATTCAGTACTTC
TRBJ2-7	TRBV20-1	TRBD2	few	CSARDLSAGVRYEQYF	TGCAGTGCTAGAGATTTATCAGCGGGAGTCCGGTACGAGCAGTACTTC
TRBJ2-2	TRBV7-6	-	medium-sized	CASSLVGDTGELFF	TGTGCCAGCAGCTTAGTCGGGGACACCGGGGAGCTGTTTTTT
TRBJ2-3	TRBV28	TRBD2	medium-sized	CASSSGARGGNTQYF	TGTGCCAGCAGTTCTGGGGCCCGGGGGGGCAATACGCAGTATTTT
TRBJ2-7	TRBV7-2	-	medium-sized	CASSLQGYEQYF	TGTGCCAGCAGCCTACAGGGCTACGAGCAGTACTTC
TRBJ2-3	TRBV5-4	TRBD2	-	CASSLERELGDTQYF	TGTGCCAGCAGCTTGGAGCGGGAGTTAGGAGATACGCAGTATTTT
TRBJ1-6	TRBV5-4	-	medium-sized	CASSLDGSQIRSLHF	TGTGCCAGCAGCTTGGATGGGTCTCAAATTCGTTCCCTCCACTTT
TRBJ1-1	TRBV5-8	TRBD1	few	CASTRTGYTEAFF	TGTGCCAGCACCCGGACAGGATACACTGAAGCTTTCTTT
TRBJ2-7	TRBV6-2/TRBV6-3	-	medium-sized	CASGLSWSYEQYF	TGTGCCAGCGGACTTTCTTGGTCCTACGAGCAGTACTTC
TRBJ2-7	TRBV18	TRBD1	medium-sized	CASSPAGGIEQYF	TGTGCCAGCTCACCCGCAGGGGGTATCGAGCAGTACTTC
TRBJ1-6	TRBV20-1	-	once	CSARTQASSYNSPLHF	TGCAGTGCTAGGACACAGGCGAGCTCCTATAATTCACCCCTCCACTTT
TRBJ2-3	TRBV20-1	-	few	CSARDPALGLLTDTHYF	TGCAGTGCTAGAGATCCTGCGCTGGGACTCCTCACAGATACGCATTATTTT
TRBJ2-7	TRBV4-2	-	few	CASSQESPSDSYEQYF	TGTGCCAGCAGCCAAGAAAGCCCGTCAGACTCCTACGAGCAGTACTTC
TRBJ2-3	TRBV5-4	TRBD2	many	CASSLLAGVSDTQYF	TGTGCCAGCAGCTTGTTAGCGGGAGTATCAGATACGCAGTATTTT
TRBJ2-3	TRBV29-1	TRBD2	medium-sized	CSLGSGGGRTDTQYF	TGCAGCCTCGGTTCCGGGGGGGGACGCACAGATACGCAGTATTTT
TRBJ2-7	TRBV30	TRBD2	many	CAWSGASGLRAYEQYF	TGTGCCTGGAGTGGGGCTAGCGGACTCCGGGCCTACGAGCAGTACTTC
TRBJ2-1	TRBV7-2	TRBD2	medium-sized	CASSLAGGGAGANEQFF	TGTGCCAGCAGCTTAGCCGGCGGGGGGGCCGGTGCCAATGAGCAGTTCTTC
TRBJ2-7	TRBV11-2	-	few	CASSPSPYLGPYEQYF	TGTGCCAGCAGCCCCTCTCCCTACCTAGGCCCCTACGAGCAGTACTTC
TRBJ1-4	TRBV2	-	medium-sized	CASSEQTGYNEKLFF	TGTGCCAGCAGTGAACAGACAGGCTATAATGAAAAACTGTTTTTT
TRBJ1-4	TRBV29-1	TRBD1	many	CSVATGDNEKLFF	TGCAGCGTAGCAACAGGGGATAATGAAAAACTGTTTTTT
TRBJ1-2	TRBV11-2	-	large	CASSPAGGDYGYTF	TGTGCCAGCAGCCCGGCCGGGGGCGACTATGGCTACACCTTC
TRBJ2-7	TRBV11-2	-	many	CASSARQDYEQYF	TGTGCCAGCAGCGCTCGACAGGACTACGAGCAGTACTTC
TRBJ2-3	TRBV29-1	-	few	CSVSNLEADTQYF	TGCAGCGTTTCGAACCTGGAGGCAGATACGCAGTATTTT
TRBJ2-5	TRBV4-2	-	-	CASSKDSEETQYF	TGTGCCAGCAGCAAAGACTCGGAAGAGACCCAGTACTTC
TRBJ1-3	TRBV12-3/TRBV12-4	-	many	CASSLTDLSGNTIYF	TGTGCCAGCAGTTTGACAGATCTCTCTGGAAACACCATATATTTT
TRBJ2-1	TRBV11-2	-	many	CASSLPGSSYNEQFF	TGTGCCAGCAGCTTACCCGGGTCCTCCTACAATGAGCAGTTCTTC
TRBJ2-1	TRBV7-2	-	-	CASSPRGLKYNEQFF	TGTGCCAGCAGCCCTCGAGGACTAAAGTACAATGAGCAGTTCTTC
TRBJ1-2	TRBV20-1	-	medium-sized	CSARVWDGPLGYTF	TGCAGTGCTAGGGTATGGGACGGCCCTTTAGGCTACACCTTC